This is a list of T cell receptor beta chains from one sample in a study of cytomegalovirus exposure and HLA in healthy donors. Sequencing was performed with immunoSEQ multiplex PCR; in TCRdb, only in-frame clones are kept and a portion is missing. Found here are 120,000 or so clones, over 9.5% of them singletons; the top ten hold about 4.6%. The sample taken for sequencing was PBMCs. The receptors stem from a woman between 18 and 30 years old in good health and CMV-seropositive. Both conserved end residues are part of each CDR3. Not all rows give a size; the values are once, few, many and, for expanded clones, a class.

v_gene	abundance	j_gene	CDR3aa
TRBV5-4	.	TRBJ2-1	CASIRAGDNEQFF
TRBV7-9	.	TRBJ2-5	CASSLVGGGETQYF
TRBV18	many	TRBJ2-7	CASSPPFNPGTLPPCPLYEQYF
TRBV19	.	TRBJ2-2	CASSIGDTGELFF
TRBV6-5	.	TRBJ2-3	CASSRATGTQYF
TRBV21-1	.	TRBJ2-1	CASSKVEVRTSGRTEQFF
TRBV6-6	.	TRBJ2-1	CAISVGGGSNEQFF
TRBV28	.	TRBJ2-7	CASSAGGSGYEQYF
TRBV28	.	TRBJ1-5	CASSSGVHQPQHF
TRBV7-9	.	TRBJ1-2	CASSGGDRGNYGYTF
TRBV7-3	.	TRBJ1-1	CASSPRQAPSTEAFF
TRBV5-6	.	TRBJ2-6	CASKEGPGANVLTF
TRBV11-2	.	TRBJ2-5	CASSHWGGRLQETQYF
TRBV19	few	TRBJ2-3	CASRPLYLAGRTDTQYF
TRBV15	.	TRBJ1-3	CATSRDRGTGNTIYF
TRBV5-1	few	TRBJ2-7	CASSLTGTGIYEQYF
TRBV14	few	TRBJ2-7	CASSPRVAGVHEQYF
TRBV6-5	few	TRBJ2-3	CATRAPSTDTQYF
TRBV18	.	TRBJ2-7	CASSPDSTYEQYF
TRBV5-6	.	TRBJ2-3	CASSPPGLASTDTQYF